A single sample is the source of the 16 T cell receptor beta chains below, sequenced in a study of blood T cells in healthy people across ages. Using a J-beta primer mix together with a sample-barcoded 5' primer, a second PCR was run for roughly 6 to 11 cycles. Via MiXCR, TCRdb re-called the 5' RACE reads, giving one row per CDR3 protein. In the table there are just under 900,000 distinct CDR3 sequences, 25% to 30% of which are singletons. The sequenced sample was blood. These receptors came from a woman older than 75 in good health.

The gene calls are TRBV4-2 and TRBJ2-1; 8 bases are a match to TRBD2. With 4 bases clipped from V and 8 bases from J, the junction kept 13 bases outside the gene matches. The CDR3 extends over 16 amino acids. Germline CDR1 reads LGHNA; CDR2 reads YNFKEQ. The CDR3 protein is CASSPHEAGEGYEQFF. CDR3 DNA: TGTGCCAGCAGCCCACATGAAGCGGGAGAGGGATATGAGCAGTTCTTC.

The chain carries TRBV5-1 and TRBJ1-6; D call uncertain. V lost 2 bases, J lost 7 bases, and 7 bases lay in between. Germline CDR1 reads SGHRS; CDR2 reads YFSETQ. The CDR3 extends over 13 amino acids. DNA for the CDR3: TGCGCCAGCAGCTTAAAAGAGAATTCACCCCTCCACTTT. This codes for CASSLKENSPLHF.

There are a few counts of this clonotype. V usage is TRBV30 and J usage is TRBJ2-4, with D unclear. V lost 2 bases to trimming and J lost 4 bases, with 12 bases between them. There are 14 residues in the CDR3. CDR1 GTSNPN and CDR2 SVGIG come from the germline V gene (reference sequence). As DNA, the CDR3 is TGTGCCTGGAGTCCTCCCCAGAAGAAAAACATTCAGTACTTC. Amino acid sequence: CAWSPPQKKNIQYF.

This chain connects TRBV27 to TRBJ1-1, with 7 bases aligning to TRBD1. This CDR3 region has 16 residues. Looked up from germline, CDR1 is MNHEY and CDR2 is SMNVEV (reference sequence). Trimming cost V 5 bases and J 5 bases; bases outside gene matches: 14. Here the CDR3 DNA reads TGTGCCAGCAGTCCCTTTGGGACAGCCCGGGGGACTGAAGCTTTCTTT. Residues: CASSPFGTARGTEAFF.

This clonotype was detected a few times. The chain combines TRBV27 with TRBJ1-2; the match to TRBD1 covers 7 bases. From germline, CDR1 is MNHEY and CDR2 SMNVEV (reference sequence). J was trimmed by 8 bases and V by 4 bases; bases with no gene match: 7. The CDR3 totals 13 residues. In DNA, the CDR3 is TGTGCCAGCAGTTATAGACAGGGAAACGGCTACACCTTC. Translated, it gives CASSYRQGNGYTF.

In this sample, this clonotype turned up many times. The chain carries TRBV7-9 and TRBJ2-7; unclear D gene. Germline lookup yields CDR1 SEHNR and CDR2 FQNEAQ (reference sequence). The CDR3 length is 14 residues. Trimming left V 1 base short and J 4 bases short, with 11 bases between. The CDR3 protein is CASSLELGSYEQYF. CDR3 nucleotide sequence: TGTGCCAGCAGCTTAGAGTTAGGTTCTTACGAGCAGTACTTC.

The V and J genes are TRBV10-3 and TRBJ2-4, with D perhaps given as TRBD1 or TRBD2 (5 bases each). Near its end, the DNA agrees better with TRBJ2-7, so the J call may be wrong. The CDR3 contains 13 residues. The germline V gene encodes CDR1 ENHRY and CDR2 SYGVKD. This chain's CDR3 is CAIRGVTTYEQYF. The CDR3 DNA sequence: TGTGCCATCAGGGGGGTAACTACCTACGAGCAGTACTTC.

This clonotype was seen ten or more times. The chain carries TRBV7-2 and TRBJ2-5; TRBD2 matches at 9 bases. This CDR3 has 17 amino acids. With V trimmed by 3 bases and J by 3 bases, 11 bases remained unmatched. Looked up from germline, CDR1 is SGHTA and CDR2 is FQGNSA. The CDR3 nucleotides are TGTGCCAGCAGCTTGCGCTCAGGACTAGCGAAAAAAGAGACCCAGTACTTC. Its protein product is CASSLRSGLAKKETQYF.

In regard to this clonotype: A read error is possible here, since a much larger clone lies one base away. The gene calls are TRBV9 and TRBJ2-7; the D gene is possibly TRBD2 (6 bases). The J call may not be correct, given that the DNA end is closer to TRBJ2-5. In germline, CDR1 is SGDLS, CDR2 YYNGEE. The CDR3 is 14 residues long. DNA of the CDR3: TGTGCCAGCAGCGGAGGGCGGGGTGGAGAGACCCAGTACTTC. Translated: CASSGGRGGETQYF.

Comment on this clonotype: A single base separates this from a much larger clone, so it may be a read error. The chain is built from TRBV20-1 and TRBJ2-1, with 8 bases matching TRBD2. With 6 bases clipped from V and 9 bases from J, the junction kept 4 bases outside the gene matches. Germline values: CDR1 DFQATT, CDR2 SNEGSKA (reference sequence). The CDR3 is made up of 11 amino acids. The DNA of the CDR3 is TGCAGTGCCAGGACTAGCCGTGAGCAGTTCTTC. It yields the protein CSARTSREQFF.

This clonotype was recorded at least ten times. This chain connects TRBV7-2 to TRBJ1-6; 8 bases fit TRBD1. The CDR3 runs 15 residues. Germline CDR1 and CDR2: SGHTA and FQGNSA. V shed 2 bases, J shed 7 bases, and the junction held 4 bases outside the gene matches. CDR3 nucleotide sequence: TGTGCCAGCAGCTTACAACAGGGGGGGAATTCACCCCTCCACTTT. This encodes CASSLQQGGNSPLHF.

There are many counts of this clonotype. An end of the junction does not agree with germline; a read error may underlie this. This rearrangement joins TRBV5-1 to TRBJ1-1, with 8 bases aligning to TRBD1. CDR1 and CDR2 (germline): SGHRS, YFSETQ. The CDR3 loop spans 15 amino acids. The CDR3 loop is CASSYGQGFNSEAFF. The CDR3 region has the DNA TGCGCCAGCAGCTACGGACAGGGTTTTAACAGTGAAGCTTTCTTT.

This clonotype occurred many times. The chain combines TRBV5-8 with TRBJ2-4; tentative D call: TRBD1 (5 bases). This CDR3 is 13 amino acids long. The germline V gene has CDR1 SGHTS and CDR2 YDEGEE. With 0 bases removed from V and 7 bases from J, the gap between germline ends came to 8 bases. CDR3 sequence (DNA): TGTGCCAGCAGCTTGGGACAGTTGAACATTCAGTACTTC. This sequence encodes CASSLGQLNIQYF. The whole variable domain, filled in from reference TRBV5-8 and TRBJ2-4, reads EAGVTQSPTHLIKTRGQQATLRCSPISGHTSVYWYQQALGLGLQFLLWYDEGEERNRGNFPPRFSGRQFPNYSSELNVNALELEDSALYLCASSLGQLNIQYFGAGTRLSVL.

The chain links TRBV4-2 to TRBJ1-1; D unresolved. The germline V and J ends were trimmed by 1 base and 0 bases, with 12 bases remaining between them. The CDR3 consists of 16 residues. Per the germline V gene, CDR1 is LGHNA and CDR2 is YNFKEQ. CDR3 DNA sequence: TGTGCCAGCAGCCAAGGGACCGCCTTAATGAACACTGAAGCTTTCTTT. Amino acid sequence: CASSQGTALMNTEAFF.

This clonotype was picked up one time. A much larger clone differs by one base, so this may be a read error. This rearrangement joins TRBV11-3 to TRBJ2-5; the match to TRBD2 covers 8 bases. Germline values: CDR1 SGHNT, CDR2 YENEEA. V was clipped by 4 bases and J by 4 bases; unmatched bases: 11. The length of the CDR3 is 16 residues. Here the CDR3 DNA reads TGTGCCAGCAGCTGGACGGGACTAGTGGGCGGAGAGACCCAGTACTTC. It encodes CASSWTGLVGGETQYF.

The chain couples TRBV5-1 to TRBJ1-2; the D gene is possibly TRBD1 (6 bases). The V gene's germline CDR1 is SGHRS and CDR2 YFSETQ. The CDR3 is made up of 15 amino acids. With 0 bases removed from V and 3 bases from J, the gap between germline ends came to 12 bases. CDR3 residues: CASSLEAGADYGYTF. As DNA, the CDR3 is TGCGCCAGCAGCTTGGAGGCAGGGGCCGACTATGGCTACACCTTC.